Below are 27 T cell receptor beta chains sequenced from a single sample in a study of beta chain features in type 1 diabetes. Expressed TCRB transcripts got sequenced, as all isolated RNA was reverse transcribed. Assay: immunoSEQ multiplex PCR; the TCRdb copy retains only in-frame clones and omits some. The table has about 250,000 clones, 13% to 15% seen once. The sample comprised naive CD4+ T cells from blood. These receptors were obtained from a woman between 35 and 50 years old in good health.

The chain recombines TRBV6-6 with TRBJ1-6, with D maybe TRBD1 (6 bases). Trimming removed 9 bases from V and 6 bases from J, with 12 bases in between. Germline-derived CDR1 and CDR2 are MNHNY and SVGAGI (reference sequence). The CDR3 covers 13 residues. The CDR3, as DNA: TGTGCCAGTAACCTAGGGGGTAATTCACCCCTCCACTTT. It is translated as CASNLGGNSPLHF.

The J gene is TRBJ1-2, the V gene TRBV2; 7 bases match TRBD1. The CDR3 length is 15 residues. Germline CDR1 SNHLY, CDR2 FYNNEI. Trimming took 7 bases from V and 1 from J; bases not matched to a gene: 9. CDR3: CASNLGGDSNYGYTF. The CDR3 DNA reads TGTGCCAGCAATCTAGGTGGGGACAGTAACTATGGCTACACCTTC.

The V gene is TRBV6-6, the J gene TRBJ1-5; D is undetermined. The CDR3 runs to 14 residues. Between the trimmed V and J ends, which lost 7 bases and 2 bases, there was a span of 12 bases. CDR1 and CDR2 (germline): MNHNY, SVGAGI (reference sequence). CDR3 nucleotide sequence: TGTGCCAGCATCGACCATGGAGGCAATCAGCCCCAGCATTTT. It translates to CASIDHGGNQPQHF.

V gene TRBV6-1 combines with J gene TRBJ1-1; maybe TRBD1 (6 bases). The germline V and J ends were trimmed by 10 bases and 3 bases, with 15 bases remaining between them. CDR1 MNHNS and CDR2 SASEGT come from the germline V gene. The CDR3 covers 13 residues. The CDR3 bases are TGTGCCACTACAGAGGGGGGGGACACTGAAGCTTTCTTT. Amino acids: CATTEGGDTEAFF.

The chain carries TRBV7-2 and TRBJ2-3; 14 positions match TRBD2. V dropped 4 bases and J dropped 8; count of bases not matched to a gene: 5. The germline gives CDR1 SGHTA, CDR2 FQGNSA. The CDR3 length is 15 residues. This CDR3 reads CASSSTGTSGSTQYF. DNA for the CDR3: TGTGCCAGCAGCTCAACCGGGACTAGCGGGAGTACGCAGTATTTT.

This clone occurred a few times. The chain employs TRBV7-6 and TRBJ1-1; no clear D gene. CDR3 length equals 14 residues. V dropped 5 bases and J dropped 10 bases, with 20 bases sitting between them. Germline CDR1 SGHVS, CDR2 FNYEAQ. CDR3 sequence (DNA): TGTGCCAGCAGCCGCACAGAGGGCTATCCCCTAGCTTTCTTT. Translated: CASSRTEGYPLAFF.

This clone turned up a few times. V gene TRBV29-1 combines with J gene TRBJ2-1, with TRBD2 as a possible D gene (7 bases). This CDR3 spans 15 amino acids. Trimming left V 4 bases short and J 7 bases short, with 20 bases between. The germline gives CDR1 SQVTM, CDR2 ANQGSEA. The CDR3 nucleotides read TGCAGCGTTGCATTTGGGGGGGCTTTGAAGAATGAGCAGTTCTTC. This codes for CSVAFGGALKNEQFF.

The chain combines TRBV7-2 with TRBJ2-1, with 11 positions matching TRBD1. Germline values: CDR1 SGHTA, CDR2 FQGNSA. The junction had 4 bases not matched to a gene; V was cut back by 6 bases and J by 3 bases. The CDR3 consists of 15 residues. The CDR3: CASRTGTGGYNEQFF. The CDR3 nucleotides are TGTGCCAGCAGGACCGGGACAGGGGGCTACAATGAGCAGTTCTTC.

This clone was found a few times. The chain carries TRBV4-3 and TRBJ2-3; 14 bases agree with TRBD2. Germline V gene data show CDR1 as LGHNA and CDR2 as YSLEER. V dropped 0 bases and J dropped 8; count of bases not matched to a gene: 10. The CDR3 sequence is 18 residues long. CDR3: CASSQDIAGLAGGGTQYF. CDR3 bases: TGCGCCAGCAGCCAAGATATTGCCGGACTAGCGGGGGGCGGTACGCAGTATTTT.

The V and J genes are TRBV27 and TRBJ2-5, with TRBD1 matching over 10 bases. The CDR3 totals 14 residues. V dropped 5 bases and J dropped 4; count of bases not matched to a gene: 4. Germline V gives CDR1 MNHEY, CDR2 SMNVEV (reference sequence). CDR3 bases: TGTGCCAGCAGTCACGGACAGGGGGGAGAGACCCAGTACTTC. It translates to CASSHGQGGETQYF.

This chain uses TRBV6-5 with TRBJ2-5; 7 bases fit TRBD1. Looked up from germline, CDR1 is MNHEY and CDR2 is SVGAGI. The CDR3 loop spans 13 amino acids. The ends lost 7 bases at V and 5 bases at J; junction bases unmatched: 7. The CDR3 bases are TGTGCCAGCACCAAGACAGGGTCTGAGACCCAGTACTTC. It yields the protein CASTKTGSETQYF.

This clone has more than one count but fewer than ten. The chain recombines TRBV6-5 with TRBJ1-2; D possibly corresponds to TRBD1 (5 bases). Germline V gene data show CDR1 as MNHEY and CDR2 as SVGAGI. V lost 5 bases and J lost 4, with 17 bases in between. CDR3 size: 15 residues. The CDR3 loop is CASSRDLTGGYGYTF. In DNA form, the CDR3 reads TGTGCCAGCAGTCGGGACTTGACTGGGGGCTATGGCTACACCTTC.

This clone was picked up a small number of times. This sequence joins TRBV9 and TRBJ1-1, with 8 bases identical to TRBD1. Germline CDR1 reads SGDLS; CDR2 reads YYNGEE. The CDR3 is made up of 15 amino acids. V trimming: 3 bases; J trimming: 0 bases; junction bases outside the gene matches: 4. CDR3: CASSELTGVNTEAFF. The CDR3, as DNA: TGTGCCAGCAGCGAATTGACAGGGGTGAACACTGAAGCTTTCTTT.

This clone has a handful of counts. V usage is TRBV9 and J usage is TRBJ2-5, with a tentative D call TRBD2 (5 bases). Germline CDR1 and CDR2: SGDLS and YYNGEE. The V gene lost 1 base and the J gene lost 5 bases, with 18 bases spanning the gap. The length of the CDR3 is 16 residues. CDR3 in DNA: TGTGCCAGCAGCGTAACATTAACCCGGGGTCCGGAGACCCAGTACTTC. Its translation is CASSVTLTRGPETQYF.

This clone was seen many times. This CDR3 is CASSFRTGSSYNEQFF. CDR3 in DNA: TGTGCCAGCAGCTTCCGGACAGGGAGCTCCTACAATGAGCAGTTCTTC. V usage is TRBV14 and J usage is TRBJ2-1; 8 nucleotides match TRBD1. CDR1 is SGHDN and CDR2 is FVKESK in the germline V gene. The CDR3 has 16 residues. V lost 5 bases and J lost 0; bases outside the gene matches: 6. The full variable domain, completed using reference TRBV14 and TRBJ2-1, is EAGVTQFPSHSVIEKGQTVTLRCDPISGHDNLYWYRRVMGKEIKFLLHFVKESKQDESGMPNNRFLAERTGGTYSTLKVQPAELEDSGVYFCASSFRTGSSYNEQFFGPGTRLTVL.

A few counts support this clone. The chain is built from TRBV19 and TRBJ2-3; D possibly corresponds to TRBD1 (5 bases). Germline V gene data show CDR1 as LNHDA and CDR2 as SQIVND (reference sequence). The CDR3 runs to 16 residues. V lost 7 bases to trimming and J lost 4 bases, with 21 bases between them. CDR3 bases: TGTGCCAGTACCCGGCAAGGGGTCAACGTCGCAGATACGCAGTATTTT. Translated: CASTRQGVNVADTQYF.

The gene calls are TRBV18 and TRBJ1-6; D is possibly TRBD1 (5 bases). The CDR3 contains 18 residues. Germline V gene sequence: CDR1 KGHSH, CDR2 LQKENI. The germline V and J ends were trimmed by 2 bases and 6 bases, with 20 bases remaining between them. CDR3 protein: CASSPVGPRQKGNSPLHF. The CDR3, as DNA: TGTGCCAGCTCACCAGTCGGTCCCCGACAGAAGGGTAATTCACCCCTCCACTTT.

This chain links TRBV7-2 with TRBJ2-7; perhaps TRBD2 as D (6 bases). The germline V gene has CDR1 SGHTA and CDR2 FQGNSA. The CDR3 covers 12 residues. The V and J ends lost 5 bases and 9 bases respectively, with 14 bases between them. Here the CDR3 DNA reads TGTGCCAGCAGCCAACCGGGAGTGGGGCAGTACTTC. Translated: CASSQPGVGQYF.

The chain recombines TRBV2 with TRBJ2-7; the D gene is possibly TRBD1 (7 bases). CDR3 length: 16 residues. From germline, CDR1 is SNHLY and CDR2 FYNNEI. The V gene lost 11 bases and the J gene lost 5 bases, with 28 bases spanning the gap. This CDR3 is CASLIGGTALDHEQYF. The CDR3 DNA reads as TGTGCCTCCTTGATAGGGGGGACAGCCTTAGACCACGAGCAGTACTTC.

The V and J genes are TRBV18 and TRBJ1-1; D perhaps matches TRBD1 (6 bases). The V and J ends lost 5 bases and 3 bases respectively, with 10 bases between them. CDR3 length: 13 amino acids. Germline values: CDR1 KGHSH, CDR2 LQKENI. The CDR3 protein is CASSEHRDTEAFF. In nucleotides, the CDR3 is TGTGCCAGCTCAGAACACAGGGACACTGAAGCTTTCTTT.

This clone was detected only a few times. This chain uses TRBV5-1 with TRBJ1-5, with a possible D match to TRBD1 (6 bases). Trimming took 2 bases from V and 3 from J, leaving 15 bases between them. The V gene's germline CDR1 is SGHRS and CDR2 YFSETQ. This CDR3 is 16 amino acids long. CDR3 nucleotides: TGCGCCAGCAGCTTTGGGGCCGCGGGGGCCAATCAGCCCCAGCATTTT. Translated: CASSFGAAGANQPQHF.

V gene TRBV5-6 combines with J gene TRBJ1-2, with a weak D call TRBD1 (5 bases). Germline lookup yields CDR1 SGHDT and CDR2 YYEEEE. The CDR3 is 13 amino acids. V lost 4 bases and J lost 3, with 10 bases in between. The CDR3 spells CASSPGGDYGYTF. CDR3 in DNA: TGTGCCAGCAGCCCGGGGGGAGACTATGGCTACACCTTC.

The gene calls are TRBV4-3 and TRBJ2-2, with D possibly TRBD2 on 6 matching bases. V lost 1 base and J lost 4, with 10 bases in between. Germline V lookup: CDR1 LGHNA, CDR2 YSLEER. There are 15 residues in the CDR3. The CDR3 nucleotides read TGCGCCAGCAGCCAAGGCGGAGGGCCCACCGGGGAGCTGTTTTTT. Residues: CASSQGGGPTGELFF.

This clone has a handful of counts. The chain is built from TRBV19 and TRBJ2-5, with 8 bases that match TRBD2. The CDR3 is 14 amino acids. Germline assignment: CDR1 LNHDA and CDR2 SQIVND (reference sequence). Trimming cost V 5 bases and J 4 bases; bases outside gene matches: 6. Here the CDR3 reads CASSAGLAVETQYF. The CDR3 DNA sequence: TGTGCCAGTAGTGCAGGACTAGCCGTAGAGACCCAGTACTTC.

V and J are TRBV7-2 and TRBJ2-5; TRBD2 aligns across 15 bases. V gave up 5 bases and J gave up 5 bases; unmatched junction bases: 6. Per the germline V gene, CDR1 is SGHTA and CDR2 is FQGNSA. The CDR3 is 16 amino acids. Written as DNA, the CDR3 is TGTGCCAGCAGCCCAGGACTAGCGGGGGGGCCGGAGACCCAGTACTTC. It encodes CASSPGLAGGPETQYF.

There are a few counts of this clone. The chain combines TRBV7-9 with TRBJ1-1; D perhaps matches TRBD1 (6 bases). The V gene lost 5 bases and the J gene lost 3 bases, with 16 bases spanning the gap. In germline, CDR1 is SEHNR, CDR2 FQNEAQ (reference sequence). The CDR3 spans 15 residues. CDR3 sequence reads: CASSVTGNWDTEAFF. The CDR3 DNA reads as TGTGCCAGCAGCGTAACAGGGAATTGGGACACTGAAGCTTTCTTT.

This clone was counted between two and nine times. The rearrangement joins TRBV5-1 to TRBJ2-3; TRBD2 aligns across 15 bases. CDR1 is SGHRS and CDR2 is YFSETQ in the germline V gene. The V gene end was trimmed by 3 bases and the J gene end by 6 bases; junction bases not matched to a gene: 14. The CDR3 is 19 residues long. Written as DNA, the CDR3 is TGCGCCAGCAGCTATCGGACTAGCGGGGGGGCGTCGTTGCCGGATACGCAGTATTTT. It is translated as CASSYRTSGGASLPDTQYF.